The T cell receptor (beta chain) described here comes from a study of blood T cell repertoires in COVID-19. Study information: Italy, Spain and the United States were the sources of the convalescent and acute COVID-19 samples.

In the authors' workflow: By means of reference gene primer amplification, nucleated cell counts were estimated. The repertoire was sequenced with immunoSEQ multiplex PCR; TCRdb's copy has only in-frame clones and lacks some. The V and J calls and clone size come from that table; D and trimming were worked out from the DNA. The sample consists of fewer than 350,000 clones, about 88% of them appearing once. Across under 25 US areas, participants ranged in age from roughly 18 to 89 years. Recovered status in Cohort 3 required two negative PCRs, clearance, or symptom resolution. This CDR3 comprises 13 residues. Germline values: CDR1 SGDLS, CDR2 YYNGEE. V was trimmed by 0 bases and J by 0 bases, leaving 3 bases between them.

This rearrangement joins TRBV9 to TRBJ1-1, with unresolved D. The sample was PBMCs or T cells enriched from blood (not recorded which). The receptor comes from a woman aged 40 to 55 who had recovered from COVID-19. The CDR3, as DNA: TGTGCCAGCAGCGTAGTATTGAACACTGAAGCTTTCTTT. Translating it yields CASSVVLNTEAFF.